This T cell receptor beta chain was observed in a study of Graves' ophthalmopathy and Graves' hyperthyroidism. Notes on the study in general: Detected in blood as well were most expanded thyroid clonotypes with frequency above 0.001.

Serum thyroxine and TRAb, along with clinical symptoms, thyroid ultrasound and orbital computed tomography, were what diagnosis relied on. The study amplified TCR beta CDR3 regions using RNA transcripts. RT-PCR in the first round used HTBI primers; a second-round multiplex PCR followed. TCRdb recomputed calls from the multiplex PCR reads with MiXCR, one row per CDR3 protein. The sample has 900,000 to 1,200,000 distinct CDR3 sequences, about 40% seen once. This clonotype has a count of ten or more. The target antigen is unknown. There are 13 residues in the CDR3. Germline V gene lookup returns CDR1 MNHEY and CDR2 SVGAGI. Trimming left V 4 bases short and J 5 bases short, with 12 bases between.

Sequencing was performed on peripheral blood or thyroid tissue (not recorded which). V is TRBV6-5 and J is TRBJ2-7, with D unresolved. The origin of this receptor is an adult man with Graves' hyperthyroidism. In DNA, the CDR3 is TGTGCCAGCAGTTCATCCGGGCGGCACGAGCAGTACTTC. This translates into CASSSSGRHEQYF.